This T cell receptor beta chain comes out of a study of blood T cell repertoires in COVID-19. About the research overall: There were acute and convalescent COVID-19 samples, and they came from the United States, Italy and Spain. PBMCs, B-cell-depleted T cells, or T cells were the source of the cDNA or gDNA that made up the material.

In the original processing: Reference gene primer amplification in the assay estimated nucleated cell counts. The repertoire was sequenced with immunoSEQ multiplex PCR; TCRdb's copy has only in-frame clones and lacks some. Clone size and the V and J calls come from that table; the DNA yielded D and trimming. This repertoire shows 150,000 or so clones, around 87% found once; its top ten account for over 0.85%. The CDR3 spans 16 residues. The germline V and J ends were trimmed by 0 bases and 6 bases, with 18 bases remaining between them. Germline V lookup: CDR1 SGHDN, CDR2 FVKESK. The chain is built from TRBV14 and TRBJ2-7, with a possible D match to TRBD1 (6 bases). This sequence was found in a man between 18 and 29 years old with acute or convalescent COVID-19. Source material: peripheral blood. This CDR3 reads CASSQDCKVRGCEQYF. DNA of the CDR3: TGTGCCAGCAGCCAAGATTGTAAGGTTAGGGGGTGCGAGCAGTACTTC.